Sequencing of this TCR beta chain was carried out in a study of blood T cell repertoires in COVID-19. Study information: Sites across the United States, Italy and Spain contributed samples from acute and convalescent COVID-19. The cDNA or gDNA used as material had been derived from T cells, B-cell-depleted T cells, or PBMCs.

Authors' processing steps: Nucleated cell counts were estimated from reference gene primer amplification. Measured with immunoSEQ multiplex PCR; TCRdb has only the in-frame clones, and not every one. V, J and clone size were drawn from that table, and D and trimming were deduced from the DNA. The sample has approximately 180,000 clones, roughly nine tenths seen once. This CDR3 region has 13 residues. Germline values: CDR1 MNHEY, CDR2 SVGAGI. V was trimmed by 6 bases and J by 1 base, leaving 10 bases between them. Participants were placed into cohorts based on the clinical history they reported. V and J are TRBV6-5 and TRBJ2-7, with D tentatively TRBD1 (5 bases). The sample comprised PBMCs or T cells enriched from blood (not recorded which). The TCR was taken from a woman in her thirties or forties with acute COVID-19. As DNA, the CDR3 is TGTGCCAGCAGACCCACAGGATCCTACGAGCAGTACTTC. This codes for CASRPTGSYEQYF.